This T cell receptor beta chain stems from a study of human T cells and chemical hapten exposure. Study-wide results and limits: TCRs above 1 in 1000 frequency stayed constant with DPC sensitization. In the PT1 data, expanded TCR counts showed a positive correlation with patch test score.

This clonotype has more than one count but fewer than ten. Its antigen is as yet unknown. As to time point: patch test 2, 6 weeks after DPC sensitization. Treatment described: therapeutic diphenylcyclopropenone sensitization with weekly scalp DPC. Unseparated into fractions, whole blood served as the source from which total RNA was extracted. Each donor was an alopecia patient between 18 and 70 years of age who qualified for DPC. The CDR3 sequence is 18 residues long. Germline CDR1 and CDR2: MGHRA and YSYEKL. Deletions cut 0 bases from V and 3 bases from J, with 19 bases between. Unique molecular identifiers were affixed to discrete cDNA molecules within the library. In TCRdb, the RACE reads were re-called with MiXCR into one record per CDR3 protein. There are roughly 43,000 distinct CDR3 sequences in the sample; 9.5% to 10% occur only once, and 11% to 15% lies in the top ten.

The sequence derives from a woman between 25 and 40 years old with alopecia areata. Some clones in this sample may be carry-over from other donors' samples. The rearrangement links TRBV4-1 to TRBJ2-3, with TRBD2 as a possible D gene (7 bases). The sample was whole blood, taken in connection with sensitization to the hapten diphenylcyclopropenone (DPC). The DNA of the CDR3 is TGCGCCAGCAGCCAAGATCAAGGGGGGAGGGAGGAAACAGATACGCAGTATTTT. Protein product: CASSQDQGGREETDTQYF.